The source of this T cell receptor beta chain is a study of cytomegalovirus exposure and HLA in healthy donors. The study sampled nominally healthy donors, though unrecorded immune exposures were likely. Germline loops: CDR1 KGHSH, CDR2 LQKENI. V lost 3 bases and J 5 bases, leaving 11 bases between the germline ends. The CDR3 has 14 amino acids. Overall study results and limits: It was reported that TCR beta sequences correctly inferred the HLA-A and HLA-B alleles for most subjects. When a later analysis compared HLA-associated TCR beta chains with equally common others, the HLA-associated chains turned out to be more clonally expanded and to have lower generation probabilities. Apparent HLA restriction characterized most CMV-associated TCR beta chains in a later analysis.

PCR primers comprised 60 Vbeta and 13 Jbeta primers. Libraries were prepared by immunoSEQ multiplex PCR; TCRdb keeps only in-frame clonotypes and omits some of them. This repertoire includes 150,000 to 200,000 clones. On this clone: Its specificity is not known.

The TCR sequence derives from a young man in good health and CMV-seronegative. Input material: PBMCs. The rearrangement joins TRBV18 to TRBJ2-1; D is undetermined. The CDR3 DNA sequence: TGTGCCAGCTCACCGGCCTCCCGAAACAATGAGCAGTTCTTC. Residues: CASSPASRNNEQFF.